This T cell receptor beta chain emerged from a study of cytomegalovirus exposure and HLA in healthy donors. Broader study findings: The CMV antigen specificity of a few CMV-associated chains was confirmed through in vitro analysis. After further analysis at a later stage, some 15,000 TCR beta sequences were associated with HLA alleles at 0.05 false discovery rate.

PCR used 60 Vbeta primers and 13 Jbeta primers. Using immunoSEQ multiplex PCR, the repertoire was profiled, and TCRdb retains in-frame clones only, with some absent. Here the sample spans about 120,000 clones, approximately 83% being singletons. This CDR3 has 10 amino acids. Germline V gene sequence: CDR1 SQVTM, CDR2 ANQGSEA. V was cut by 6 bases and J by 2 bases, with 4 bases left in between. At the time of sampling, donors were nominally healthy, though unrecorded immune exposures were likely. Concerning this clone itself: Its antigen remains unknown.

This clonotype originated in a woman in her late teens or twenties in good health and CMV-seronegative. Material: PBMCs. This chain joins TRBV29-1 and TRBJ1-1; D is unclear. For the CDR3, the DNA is TGCAGCGTCTCCAACACTGAAGCTTTCTTT. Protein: CSVSNTEAFF.